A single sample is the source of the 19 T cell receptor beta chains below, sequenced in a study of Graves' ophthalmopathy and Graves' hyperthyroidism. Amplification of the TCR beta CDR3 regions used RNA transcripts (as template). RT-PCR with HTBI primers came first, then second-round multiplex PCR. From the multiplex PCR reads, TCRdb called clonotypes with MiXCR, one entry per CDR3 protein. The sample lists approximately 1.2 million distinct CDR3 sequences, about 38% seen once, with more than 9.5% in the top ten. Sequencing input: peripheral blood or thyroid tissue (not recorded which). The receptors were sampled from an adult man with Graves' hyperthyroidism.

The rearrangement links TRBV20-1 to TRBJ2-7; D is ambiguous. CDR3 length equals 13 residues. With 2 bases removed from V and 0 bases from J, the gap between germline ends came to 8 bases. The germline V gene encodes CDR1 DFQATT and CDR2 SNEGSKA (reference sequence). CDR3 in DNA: TGCAGTGCTAGATCCCCTAACTCCTACGAGCAGTACTTC. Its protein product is CSARSPNSYEQYF.

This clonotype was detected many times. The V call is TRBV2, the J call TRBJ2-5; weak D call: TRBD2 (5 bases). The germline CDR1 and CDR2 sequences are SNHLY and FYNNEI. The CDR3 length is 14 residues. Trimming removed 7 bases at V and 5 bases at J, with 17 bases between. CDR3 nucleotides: TGTGCCAGCACCAGACTTTCGGGAAGGGAGACCCAGTACTTC. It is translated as CASTRLSGRETQYF.

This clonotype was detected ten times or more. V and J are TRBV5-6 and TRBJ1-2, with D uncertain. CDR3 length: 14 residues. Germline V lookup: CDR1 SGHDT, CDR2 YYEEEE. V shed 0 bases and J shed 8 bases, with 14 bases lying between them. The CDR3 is CASSLAYDLEGYTF. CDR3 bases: TGTGCCAGCAGCTTGGCTTACGATTTAGAGGGCTACACCTTC.

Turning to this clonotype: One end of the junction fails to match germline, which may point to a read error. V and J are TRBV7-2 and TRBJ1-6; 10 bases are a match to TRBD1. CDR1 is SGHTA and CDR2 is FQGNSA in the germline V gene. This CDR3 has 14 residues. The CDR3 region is CASSLGPGQGSPHF. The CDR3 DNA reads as TGCGCCAGCAGCTTGGGGCCGGGACAGGGGTCCCCCCACTTT.

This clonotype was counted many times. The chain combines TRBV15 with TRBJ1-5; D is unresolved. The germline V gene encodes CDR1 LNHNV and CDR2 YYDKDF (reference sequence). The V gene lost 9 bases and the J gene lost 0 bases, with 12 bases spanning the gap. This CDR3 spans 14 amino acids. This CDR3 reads CATKNSVSNQPQHF. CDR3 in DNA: TGTGCCACTAAGAATTCAGTTAGCAATCAGCCCCAGCATTTT.

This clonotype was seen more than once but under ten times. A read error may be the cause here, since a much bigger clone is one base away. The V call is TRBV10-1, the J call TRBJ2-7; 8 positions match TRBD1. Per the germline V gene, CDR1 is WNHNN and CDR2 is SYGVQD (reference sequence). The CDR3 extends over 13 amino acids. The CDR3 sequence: CTSSGGTGYEQYF. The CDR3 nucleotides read TGCACCAGCAGTGGGGGGACAGGCTACGAGCAGTACTTC.

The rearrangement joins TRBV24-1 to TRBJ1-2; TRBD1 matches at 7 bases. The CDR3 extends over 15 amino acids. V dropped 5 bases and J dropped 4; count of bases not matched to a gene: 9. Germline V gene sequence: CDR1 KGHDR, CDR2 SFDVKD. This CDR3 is CATSGAGGGGYGYTF. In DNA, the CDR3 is TGTGCCACCAGTGGCGCAGGGGGAGGAGGCTATGGCTACACCTTC.

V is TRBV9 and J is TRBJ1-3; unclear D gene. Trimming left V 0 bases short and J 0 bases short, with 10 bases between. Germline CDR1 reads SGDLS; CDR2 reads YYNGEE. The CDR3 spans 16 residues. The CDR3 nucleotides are TGTGCCAGCAGCGTAGTAGCGACGGACTCTGGAAACACCATATATTTT. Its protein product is CASSVVATDSGNTIYF.

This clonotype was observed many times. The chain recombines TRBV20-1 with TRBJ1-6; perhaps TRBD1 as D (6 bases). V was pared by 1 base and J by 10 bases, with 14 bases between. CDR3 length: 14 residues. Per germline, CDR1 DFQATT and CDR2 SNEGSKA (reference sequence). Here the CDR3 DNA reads TGCAGTGCTAGAGGAAAACAGGGCCGGTCACCCCTCCACTTT. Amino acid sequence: CSARGKQGRSPLHF.

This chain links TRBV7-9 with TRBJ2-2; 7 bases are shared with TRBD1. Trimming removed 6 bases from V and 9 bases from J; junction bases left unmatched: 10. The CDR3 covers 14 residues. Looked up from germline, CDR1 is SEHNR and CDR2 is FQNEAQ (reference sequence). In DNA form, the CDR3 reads TGTGCCAGCAGGACAGGGATGATTCTACGGGAGCTGTTTTTT. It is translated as CASRTGMILRELFF.

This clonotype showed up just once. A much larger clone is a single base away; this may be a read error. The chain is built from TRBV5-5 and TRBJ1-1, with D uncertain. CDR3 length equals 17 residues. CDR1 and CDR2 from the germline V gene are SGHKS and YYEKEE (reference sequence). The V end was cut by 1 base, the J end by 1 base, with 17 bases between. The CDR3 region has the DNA TGTGCCAGCAGCTTGCCCCCCATTGGTAAAGCGAACACTGAAGCTTTCTTT. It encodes CASSLPPIGKANTEAFF.

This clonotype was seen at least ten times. The CDR3 loop is CSAAGPGFAEAFF. CDR3 sequence (DNA): TGCAGTGCCGCGGGGCCAGGGTTCGCTGAAGCTTTCTTT. V gene TRBV20-1 combines with J gene TRBJ1-1; TRBD1 is a possible D gene (5 bases). Germline CDR1 reads DFQATT; CDR2 reads SNEGSKA (reference sequence). The CDR3 has 13 amino acids. V was clipped by 6 bases and J by 6 bases, with 17 bases between them.

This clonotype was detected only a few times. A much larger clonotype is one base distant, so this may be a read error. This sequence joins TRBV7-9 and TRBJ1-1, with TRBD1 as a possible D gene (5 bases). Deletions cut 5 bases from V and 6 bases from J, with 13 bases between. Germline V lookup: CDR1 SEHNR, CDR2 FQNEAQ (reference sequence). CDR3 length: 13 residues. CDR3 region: CASSLGAGPEAFF. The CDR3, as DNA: TGTGCCAGCAGCCTAGGGGCAGGTCCTGAAGCTTTCTTT.

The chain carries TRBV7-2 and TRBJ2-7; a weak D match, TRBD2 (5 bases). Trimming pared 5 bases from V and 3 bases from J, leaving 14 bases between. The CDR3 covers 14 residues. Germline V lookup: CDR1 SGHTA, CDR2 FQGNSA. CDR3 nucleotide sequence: TGTGCCAGCAGCACCGACCCTACTAGCTACGAGCAGTACTTC. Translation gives CASSTDPTSYEQYF.

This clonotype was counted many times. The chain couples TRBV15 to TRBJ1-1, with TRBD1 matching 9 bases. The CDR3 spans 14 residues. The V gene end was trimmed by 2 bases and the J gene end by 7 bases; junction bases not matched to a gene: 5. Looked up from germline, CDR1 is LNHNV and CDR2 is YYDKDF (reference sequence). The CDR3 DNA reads TGTGCCACCAGCAGAACACAGGGGGCAAGTGAAGCTTTCTTT. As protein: CATSRTQGASEAFF.

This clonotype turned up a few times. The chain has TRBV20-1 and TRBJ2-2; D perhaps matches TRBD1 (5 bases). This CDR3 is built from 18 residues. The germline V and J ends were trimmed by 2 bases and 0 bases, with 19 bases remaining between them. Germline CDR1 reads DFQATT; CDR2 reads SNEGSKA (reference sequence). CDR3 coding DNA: TGCAGTGCTAGATCGATTAGGGGCGGTGGCGCGAACACCGGGGAGCTGTTTTTT. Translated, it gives CSARSIRGGGANTGELFF.

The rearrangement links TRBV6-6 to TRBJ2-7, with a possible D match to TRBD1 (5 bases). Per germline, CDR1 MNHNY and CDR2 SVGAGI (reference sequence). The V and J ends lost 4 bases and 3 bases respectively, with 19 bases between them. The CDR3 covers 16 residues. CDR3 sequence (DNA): TGTGCCAGCAGTTCCAGGAGCGCAGGGAAACACTACGAGCAGTACTTC. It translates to CASSSRSAGKHYEQYF.

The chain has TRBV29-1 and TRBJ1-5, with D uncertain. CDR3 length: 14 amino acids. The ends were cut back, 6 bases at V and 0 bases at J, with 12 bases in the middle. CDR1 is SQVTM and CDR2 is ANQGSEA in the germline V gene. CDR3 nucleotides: TGCAGCGTCTCCACCGACCATAGCAATCAGCCCCAGCATTTT. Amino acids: CSVSTDHSNQPQHF.

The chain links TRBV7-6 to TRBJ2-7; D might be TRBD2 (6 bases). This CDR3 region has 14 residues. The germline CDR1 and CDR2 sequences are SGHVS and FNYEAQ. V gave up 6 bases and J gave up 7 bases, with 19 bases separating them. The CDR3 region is CASRPLTGTGEQYF. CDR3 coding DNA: TGTGCCAGCAGACCCCTGACGGGGACTGGAGAGCAGTACTTC.